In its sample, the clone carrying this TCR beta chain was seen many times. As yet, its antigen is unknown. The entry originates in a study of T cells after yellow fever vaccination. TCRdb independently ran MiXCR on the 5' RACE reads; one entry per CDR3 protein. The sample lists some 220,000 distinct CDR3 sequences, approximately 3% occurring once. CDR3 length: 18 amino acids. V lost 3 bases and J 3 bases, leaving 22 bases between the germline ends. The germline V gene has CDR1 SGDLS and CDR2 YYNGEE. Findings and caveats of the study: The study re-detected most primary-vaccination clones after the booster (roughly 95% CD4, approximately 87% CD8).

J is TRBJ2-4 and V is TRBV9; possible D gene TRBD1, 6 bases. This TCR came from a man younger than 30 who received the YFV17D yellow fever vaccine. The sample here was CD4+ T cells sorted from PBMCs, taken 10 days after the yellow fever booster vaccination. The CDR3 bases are TGTGCCAGCAGCGAAGGGGGAAACTCCAGGGTGGGCAAAAACATTCAGTACTTC. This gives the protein CASSEGGNSRVGKNIQYF.